A single T cell receptor (beta chain) is shown here with its context. The antigen is unknown. The entry originates in a study of cytomegalovirus exposure and HLA in healthy donors. Findings of the study overall: In a later analysis, first-cohort TCR clusters were found to tend to co-occur in the 130 or so validation repertoires. According to the study, 160 or so TCR beta chains were cytomegalovirus-associated.

Sequenced by immunoSEQ multiplex PCR; TCRdb stores in-frame clones only, minus some. The profile covers a few hundred thousand clones, with roughly 85% appearing a single time and 0.75% to 0.85% taken by the ten largest. V dropped 3 bases and J dropped 6; count of bases not matched to a gene: 6. Germline V CDR1 and CDR2: SQVTM, ANQGSEA. This CDR3 spans 14 amino acids. The sequencing input was PBMCs. The chain carries TRBV29-1 and TRBJ2-1, with 9 bases identical to TRBD1. The TCR sequence derives from a woman younger than 35 in good health and CMV-seronegative. The CDR3 reads CSVDEQGAGNEQFF. The CDR3 nucleotides read TGCAGCGTTGACGAACAGGGGGCTGGCAATGAGCAGTTCTTC.